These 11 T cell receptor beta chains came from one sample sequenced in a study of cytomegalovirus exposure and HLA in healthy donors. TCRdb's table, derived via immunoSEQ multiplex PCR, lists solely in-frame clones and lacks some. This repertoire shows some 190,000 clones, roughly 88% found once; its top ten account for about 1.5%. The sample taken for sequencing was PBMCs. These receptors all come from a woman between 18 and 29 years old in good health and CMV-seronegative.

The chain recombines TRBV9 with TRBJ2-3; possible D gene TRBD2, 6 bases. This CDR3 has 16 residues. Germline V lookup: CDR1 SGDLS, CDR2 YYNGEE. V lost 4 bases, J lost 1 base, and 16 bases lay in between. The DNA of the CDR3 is TGTGCCAGCAGCCCGGGGGTAGGGATCGGCACAGATACGCAGTATTTT. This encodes CASSPGVGIGTDTQYF.

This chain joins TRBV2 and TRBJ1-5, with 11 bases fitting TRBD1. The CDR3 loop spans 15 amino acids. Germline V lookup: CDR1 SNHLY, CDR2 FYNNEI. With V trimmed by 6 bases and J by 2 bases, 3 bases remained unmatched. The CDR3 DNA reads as TGTGCCAGCAGCGGGACAGGGGGTGGCAATCAGCCCCAGCATTTT. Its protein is CASSGTGGGNQPQHF.

Written as DNA, the CDR3 is TGTGCCAGTAGAACGGGACAGGGGACCTATGGCTACACCTTC. It encodes CASRTGQGTYGYTF. This rearrangement joins TRBV19 to TRBJ1-2, with 10 positions matching TRBD1. Trimming cost V 6 bases and J 4 bases; bases outside gene matches: 5. CDR3 length: 14 residues. Germline assignment: CDR1 LNHDA and CDR2 SQIVND (reference sequence).

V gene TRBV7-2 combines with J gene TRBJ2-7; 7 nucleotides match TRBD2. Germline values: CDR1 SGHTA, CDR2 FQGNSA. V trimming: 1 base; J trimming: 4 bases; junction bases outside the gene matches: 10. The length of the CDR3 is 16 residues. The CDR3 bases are TGTGCCAGCAGCTTAGAAAGGGACTATCCTTTGTACGAGCAGTACTTC. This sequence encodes CASSLERDYPLYEQYF.

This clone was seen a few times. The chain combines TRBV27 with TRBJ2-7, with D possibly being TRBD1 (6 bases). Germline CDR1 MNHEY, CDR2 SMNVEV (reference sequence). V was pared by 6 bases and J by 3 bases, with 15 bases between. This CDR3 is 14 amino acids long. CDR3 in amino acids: CASREQGTGYEQYF. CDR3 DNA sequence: TGTGCCAGCAGGGAACAGGGAACGGGCTACGAGCAGTACTTC.

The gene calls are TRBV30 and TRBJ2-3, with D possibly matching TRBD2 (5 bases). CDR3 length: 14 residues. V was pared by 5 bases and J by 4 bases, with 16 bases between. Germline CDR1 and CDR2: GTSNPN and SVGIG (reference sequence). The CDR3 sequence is CAWEMAGGSDTQYF. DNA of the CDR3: TGTGCCTGGGAGATGGCCGGCGGGTCAGATACGCAGTATTTT.

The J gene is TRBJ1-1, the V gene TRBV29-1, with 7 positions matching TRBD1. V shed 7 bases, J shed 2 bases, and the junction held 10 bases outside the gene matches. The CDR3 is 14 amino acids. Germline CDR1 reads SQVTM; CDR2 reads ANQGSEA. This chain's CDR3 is CSGRGTAFNTEAFF. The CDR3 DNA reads TGCAGCGGCCGAGGGACAGCTTTTAACACTGAAGCTTTCTTT.

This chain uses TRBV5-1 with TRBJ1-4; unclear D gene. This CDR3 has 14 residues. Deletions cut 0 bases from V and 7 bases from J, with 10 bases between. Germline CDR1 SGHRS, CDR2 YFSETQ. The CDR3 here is CASSLAVRGEKLFF. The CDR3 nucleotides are TGCGCCAGCAGCTTGGCAGTCCGTGGTGAAAAACTGTTTTTT. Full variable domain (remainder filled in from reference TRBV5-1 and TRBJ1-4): KAGVTQTPRYLIKTRGQQVTLSCSPISGHRSVSWYQQTPGQGLQFLFEYFSETQRNKGNFPGRFSGRQFSNSRSEMNVSTLELGDSALYLCASSLAVRGEKLFFGSGTQLSVL.

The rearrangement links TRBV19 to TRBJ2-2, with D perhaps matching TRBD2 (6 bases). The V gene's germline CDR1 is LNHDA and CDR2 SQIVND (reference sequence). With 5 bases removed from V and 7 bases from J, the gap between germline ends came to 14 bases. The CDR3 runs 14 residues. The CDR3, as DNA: TGTGCCAGTAGTCCCTCCGGGGGTGGCGGGGAGCTGTTTTTT. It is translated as CASSPSGGGGELFF.

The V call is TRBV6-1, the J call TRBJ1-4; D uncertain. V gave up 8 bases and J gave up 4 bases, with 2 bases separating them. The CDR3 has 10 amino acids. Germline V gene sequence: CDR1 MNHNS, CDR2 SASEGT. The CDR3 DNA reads TGTGCCAGCCTTAATGAAAAACTGTTTTTT. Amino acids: CASLNEKLFF.

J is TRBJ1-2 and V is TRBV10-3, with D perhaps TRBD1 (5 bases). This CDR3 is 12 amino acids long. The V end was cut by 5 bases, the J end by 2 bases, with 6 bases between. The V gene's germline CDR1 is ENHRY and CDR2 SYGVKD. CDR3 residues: CAISQGNYGYTF. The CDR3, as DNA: TGTGCCATCAGTCAGGGAAACTATGGCTACACCTTC.